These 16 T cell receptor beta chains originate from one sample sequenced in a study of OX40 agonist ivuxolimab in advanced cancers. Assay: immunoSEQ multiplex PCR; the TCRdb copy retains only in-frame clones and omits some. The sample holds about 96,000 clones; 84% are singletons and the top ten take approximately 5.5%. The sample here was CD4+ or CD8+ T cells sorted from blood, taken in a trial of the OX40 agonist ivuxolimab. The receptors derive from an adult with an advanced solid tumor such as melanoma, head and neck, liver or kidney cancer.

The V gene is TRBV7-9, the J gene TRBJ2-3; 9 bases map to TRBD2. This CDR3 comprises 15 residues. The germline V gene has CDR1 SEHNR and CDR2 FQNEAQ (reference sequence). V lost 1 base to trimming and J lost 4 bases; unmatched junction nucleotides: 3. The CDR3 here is CASSLGAGGPDTQYF. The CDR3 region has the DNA TGTGCCAGCAGCTTAGGGGCGGGAGGGCCAGATACGCAGTATTTT.

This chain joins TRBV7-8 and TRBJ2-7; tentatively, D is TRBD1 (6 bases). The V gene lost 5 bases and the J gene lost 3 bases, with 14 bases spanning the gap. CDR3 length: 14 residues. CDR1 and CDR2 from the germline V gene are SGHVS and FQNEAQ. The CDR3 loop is CASSTRTALYEQYF. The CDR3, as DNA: TGTGCCAGCAGCACCAGGACAGCTCTCTACGAGCAGTACTTC.

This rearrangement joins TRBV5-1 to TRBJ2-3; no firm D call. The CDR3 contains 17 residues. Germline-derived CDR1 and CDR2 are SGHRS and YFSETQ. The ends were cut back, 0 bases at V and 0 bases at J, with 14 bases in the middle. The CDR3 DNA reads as TGCGCCAGCAGCTTGGCCGTTATGGAAGCGAGCACAGATACGCAGTATTTT. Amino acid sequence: CASSLAVMEASTDTQYF.

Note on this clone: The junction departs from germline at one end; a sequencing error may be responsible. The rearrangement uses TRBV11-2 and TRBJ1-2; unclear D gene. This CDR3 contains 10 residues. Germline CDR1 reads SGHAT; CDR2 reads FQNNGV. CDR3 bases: TGTGCCAGCAGCTTAGCCCAGGTAGCCTTC. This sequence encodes CASSLAQVAF.

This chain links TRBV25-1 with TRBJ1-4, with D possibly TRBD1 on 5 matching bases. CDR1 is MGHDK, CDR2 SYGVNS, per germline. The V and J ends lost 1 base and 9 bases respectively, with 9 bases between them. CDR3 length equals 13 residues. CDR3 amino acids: CASSELEGKKLFF. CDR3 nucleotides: TGTGCCAGCAGTGAATTGGAGGGGAAAAAACTGTTTTTT.

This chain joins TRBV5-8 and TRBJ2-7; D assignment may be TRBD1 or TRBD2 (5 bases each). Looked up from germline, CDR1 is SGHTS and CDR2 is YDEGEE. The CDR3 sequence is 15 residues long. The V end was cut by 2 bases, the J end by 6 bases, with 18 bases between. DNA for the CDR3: TGTGCCAGCAGCTTAGTGAGAGGGGCGCCTTCCGAGCAGTACTTC. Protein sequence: CASSLVRGAPSEQYF.

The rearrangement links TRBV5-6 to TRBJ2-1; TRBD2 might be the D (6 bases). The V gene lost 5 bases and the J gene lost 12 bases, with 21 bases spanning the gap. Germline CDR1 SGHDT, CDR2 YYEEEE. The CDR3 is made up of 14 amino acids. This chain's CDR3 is CASRPGIAVLAQFF. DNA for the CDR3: TGTGCCAGCAGACCCGGGATAGCGGTCCTTGCGCAGTTCTTC.

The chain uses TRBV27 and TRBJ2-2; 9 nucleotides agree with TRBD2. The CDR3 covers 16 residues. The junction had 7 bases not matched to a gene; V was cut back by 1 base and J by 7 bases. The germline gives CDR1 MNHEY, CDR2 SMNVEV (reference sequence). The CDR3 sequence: CASSLWLAGIGGELFF. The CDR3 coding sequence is TGTGCCAGCAGTTTATGGCTAGCGGGAATCGGCGGGGAGCTGTTTTTT.

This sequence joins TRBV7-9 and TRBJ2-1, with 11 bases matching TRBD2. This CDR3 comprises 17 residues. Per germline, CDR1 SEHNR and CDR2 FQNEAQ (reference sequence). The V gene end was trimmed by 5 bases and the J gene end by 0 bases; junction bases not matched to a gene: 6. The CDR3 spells CASSLRLAGFSYNEQFF. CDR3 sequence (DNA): TGTGCCAGCAGCCTAAGACTAGCGGGGTTCTCCTACAATGAGCAGTTCTTC.

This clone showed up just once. The CDR3 loop is CASSSQGAGYTF. The DNA of the CDR3 is TGTGCCAGCAGCTCACAGGGGGCTGGCTACACCTTC. V gene TRBV7-2 combines with J gene TRBJ1-2; 9 nucleotides agree with TRBD1. This CDR3 is 12 amino acids long. The V gene's germline CDR1 is SGHTA and CDR2 FQGNSA. The V gene end was trimmed by 4 bases and the J gene end by 7 bases; junction bases not matched to a gene: 1.

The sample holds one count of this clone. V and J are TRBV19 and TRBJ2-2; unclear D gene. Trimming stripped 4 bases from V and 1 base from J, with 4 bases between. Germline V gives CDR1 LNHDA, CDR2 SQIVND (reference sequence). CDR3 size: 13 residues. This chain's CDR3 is CASSSENTGELFF. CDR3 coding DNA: TGTGCCAGTAGTAGCGAGAACACCGGGGAGCTGTTTTTT. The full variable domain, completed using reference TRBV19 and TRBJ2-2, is DGGITQSPKYLFRKEGQNVTLSCEQNLNHDAMYWYRQDPGQGLRLIYYSQIVNDFQKGDIAEGYSVSREKKESFPLTVTSAQKNPTAFYLCASSSENTGELFFGEGSRLTVL.

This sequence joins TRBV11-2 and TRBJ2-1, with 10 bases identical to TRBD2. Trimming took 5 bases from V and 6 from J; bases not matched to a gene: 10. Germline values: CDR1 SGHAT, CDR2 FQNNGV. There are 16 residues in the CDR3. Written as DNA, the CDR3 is TGTGCCAGCAGCACACCCCAGCGGGGGGGCATCAATGAGCAGTTCTTC. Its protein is CASSTPQRGGINEQFF.

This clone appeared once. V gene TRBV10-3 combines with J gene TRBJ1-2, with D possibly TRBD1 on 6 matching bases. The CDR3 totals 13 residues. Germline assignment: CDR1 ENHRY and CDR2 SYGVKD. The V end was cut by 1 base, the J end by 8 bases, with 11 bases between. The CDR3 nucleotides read TGTGCCATCAGTGAGTGGGAGGGGGTCGGCTACACCTTC. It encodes CAISEWEGVGYTF.

The CDR3 nucleotides read TGTGCCAGCTCCCCAGGTAGCAATCAGCCCCAGCATTTT. Translation: CASSPGSNQPQHF. This rearrangement joins TRBV18 to TRBJ1-5; D unresolved. The V end lost 6 bases, the J end lost 0 bases, and 6 bases lay between the germline ends. The CDR3 is made up of 13 amino acids. The germline CDR1 and CDR2 sequences are KGHSH and LQKENI.

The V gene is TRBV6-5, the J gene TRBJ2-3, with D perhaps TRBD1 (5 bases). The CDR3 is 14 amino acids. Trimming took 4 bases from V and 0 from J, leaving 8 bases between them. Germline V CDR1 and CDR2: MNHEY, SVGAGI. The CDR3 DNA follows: TGTGCCAGCAGTTGGGGCCTTAGCACAGATACGCAGTATTTT. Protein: CASSWGLSTDTQYF.

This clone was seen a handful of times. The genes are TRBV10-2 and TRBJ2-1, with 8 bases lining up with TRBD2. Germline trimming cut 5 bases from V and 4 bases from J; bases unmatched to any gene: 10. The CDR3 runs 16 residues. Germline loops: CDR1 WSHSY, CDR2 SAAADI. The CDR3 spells CASSTPGLAGYNEQFF. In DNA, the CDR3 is TGCGCCAGCAGTACCCCAGGGCTAGCGGGTTACAATGAGCAGTTCTTC.